This T cell receptor beta chain was identified in a study of high-grade serous ovarian cancer treatment subgroups. Looking at the study overall: Mean per sample: approximately 13,000 reads, some 8,100 unique TCR beta rearrangements.

The method was immunoSEQ multiplex PCR; TCRdb's version includes in-frame clones alone and lacks a portion of them. The table includes some 7,700 clones, 62% detected once. Overall study results and limits: Repertoire analysis covered CDR3 alone, not CDR1 or CDR2. Same-patient tumor repertoires overlapped at roughly 0.095 to 0.79; different patients barely overlapped. Spatial context was lost because tumors were sequenced in bulk.

With regard to this clone: Its antigen is not identified.

Tumor samples were obtained before definitive surgery or chemotherapy. This clonotype was obtained from a human donor with high-grade serous ovarian cancer. The sequencing sample was made of tumor tissue.

CDR3 amino acids: CASSRDSGNEQYF. DNA for the CDR3: TGCGCCAGCAGCCGTGATAGCGGGAACGAGCAGTACTTC. The chain recombines TRBV4-1 with TRBJ2-7, with 8 nucleotides matching TRBD2. Germline-derived CDR1 and CDR2 are MGHRA and YSYEKL. Unmatched junction bases numbered 4, after V lost 4 bases and J lost 5 bases. The CDR3 loop spans 13 amino acids.